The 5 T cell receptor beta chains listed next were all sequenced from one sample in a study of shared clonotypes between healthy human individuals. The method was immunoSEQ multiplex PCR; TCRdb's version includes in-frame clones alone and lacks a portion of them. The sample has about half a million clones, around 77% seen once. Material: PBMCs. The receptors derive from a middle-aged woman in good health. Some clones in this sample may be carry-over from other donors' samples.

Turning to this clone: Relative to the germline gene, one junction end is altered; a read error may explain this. Written as DNA, the CDR3 is TGTGCCAGCAGCTCCCTGCGACGGAATACCTACGATCAGTACTTC. Translation gives CASSSLRRNTYDQYF. The rearrangement joins TRBV5-6 to TRBJ2-7; no clear D gene. CDR3 length: 15 residues. Per the germline V gene, CDR1 is SGHDT and CDR2 is YYEEEE.

The CDR3: CASSLGGKGGRAYEQYF. The DNA for the CDR3 is TGTGCCAGCAGCTTAGGGGGCAAGGGCGGGAGGGCCTACGAGCAGTACTTC. The genes are TRBV7-2 and TRBJ2-7, with 9 bases matching TRBD2. The CDR3 loop spans 17 amino acids. The junction had 9 bases not matched to a gene; V was cut back by 1 base and J by 2 bases. CDR1 SGHTA and CDR2 FQGNSA come from the germline V gene.

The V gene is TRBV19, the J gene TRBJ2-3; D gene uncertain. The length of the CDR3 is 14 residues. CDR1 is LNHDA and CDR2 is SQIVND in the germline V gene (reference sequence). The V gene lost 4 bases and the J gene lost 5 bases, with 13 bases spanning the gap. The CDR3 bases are TGTGCCAGTAGTAGGACGTTAAGGATAGATACGCAGTATTTT. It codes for CASSRTLRIDTQYF.

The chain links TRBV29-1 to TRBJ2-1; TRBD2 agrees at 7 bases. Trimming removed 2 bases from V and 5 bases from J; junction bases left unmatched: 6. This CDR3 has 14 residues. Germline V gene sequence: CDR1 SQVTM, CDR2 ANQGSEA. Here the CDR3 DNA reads TGCAGCGTTGAACCTCGTCTAGCGGACAATGAGCAGTTCTTC. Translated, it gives CSVEPRLADNEQFF.

In DNA form, the CDR3 reads TGCGCCAGCAGCTTGGACAGCCATGGCTACACCTTC. Translated: CASSLDSHGYTF. J is TRBJ1-2 and V is TRBV5-1, with no clear D. The CDR3 runs to 12 residues. Germline CDR1 is SGHRS and CDR2 is YFSETQ. V shed 0 bases and J shed 6 bases, with 6 bases lying between them.